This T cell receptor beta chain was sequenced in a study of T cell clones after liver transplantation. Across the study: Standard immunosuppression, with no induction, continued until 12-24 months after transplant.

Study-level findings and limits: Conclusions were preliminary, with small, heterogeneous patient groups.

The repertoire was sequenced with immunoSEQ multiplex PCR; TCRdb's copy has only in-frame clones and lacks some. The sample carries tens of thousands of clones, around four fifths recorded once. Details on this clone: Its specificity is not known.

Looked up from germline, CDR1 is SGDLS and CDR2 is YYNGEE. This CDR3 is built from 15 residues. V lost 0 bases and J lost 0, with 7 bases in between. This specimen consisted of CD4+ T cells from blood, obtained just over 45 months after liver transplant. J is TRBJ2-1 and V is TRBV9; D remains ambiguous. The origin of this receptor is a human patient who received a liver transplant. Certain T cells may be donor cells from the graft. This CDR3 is CASSVGRSSYNEQFF. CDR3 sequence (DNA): TGTGCCAGCAGCGTAGGGAGAAGCTCCTACAATGAGCAGTTCTTC.